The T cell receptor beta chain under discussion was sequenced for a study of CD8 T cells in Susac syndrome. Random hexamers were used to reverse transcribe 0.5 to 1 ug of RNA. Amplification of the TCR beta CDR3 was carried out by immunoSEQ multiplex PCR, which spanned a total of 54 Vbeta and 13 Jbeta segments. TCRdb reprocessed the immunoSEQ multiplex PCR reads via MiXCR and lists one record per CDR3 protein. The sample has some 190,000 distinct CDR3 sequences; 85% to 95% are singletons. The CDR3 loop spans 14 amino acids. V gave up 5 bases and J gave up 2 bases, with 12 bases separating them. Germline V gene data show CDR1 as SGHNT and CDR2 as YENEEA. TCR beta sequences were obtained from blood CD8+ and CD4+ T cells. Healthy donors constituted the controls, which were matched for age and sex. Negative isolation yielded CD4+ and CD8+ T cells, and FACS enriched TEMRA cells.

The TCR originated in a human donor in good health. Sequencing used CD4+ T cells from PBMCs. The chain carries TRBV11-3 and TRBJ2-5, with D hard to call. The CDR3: CASSRDGVQETQYF. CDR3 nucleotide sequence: TGTGCCAGCAGCCGTGACGGCGTACAAGAGACCCAGTACTTC.